This is a list of T cell receptor beta chains from one sample in a study of a mutant IDH1 vaccine in newly diagnosed glioma. No antigen has been assigned to these receptors. The table came from immunoSEQ multiplex PCR; TCRdb's copy has only in-frame clones and leaves some out. The sample lists about 82,000 clones; about 82% were seen once. The sequencing used PBMCs, collected from a glioma patient whose treatment included an IDH1 peptide vaccine. These receptor sequences come from a man under 40 with glioma. Some clones in this sample may be carry-over from other donors' samples. The CDR3 runs from the conserved cysteine through the conserved F or W. The D gene is left open where the match is weak. The listing skips clone size in some rows; elsewhere it reads once, few, many or a size class.

v_gene,d_gene,abundance,len,j_gene,CDR3nt,CDR3aa
TRBV11-1,-,-,13,TRBJ2-5,TGTGCCAGCAGCTCCCTACTCCAAGAGACCCAGTACTTC,CASSSLLQETQYF
TRBV28,TRBD1,once,13,TRBJ1-2,TGTGCCAGCAGTTACAGGACAGGTGATGGCTACACCTTC,CASSYRTGDGYTF
TRBV27,-,-,16,TRBJ2-7,TGTGCCAGCAGTTTAGGGGGGACACGGGGCTCCTACGAGCAGTACTTC,CASSLGGTRGSYEQYF
TRBV28,-,-,16,TRBJ2-3,TGTGCCAGCAGAGAACCCCATAGGGGTAGCACAGATACGCAGTATTTT,CASREPHRGSTDTQYF
TRBV5-6,TRBD1,-,18,TRBJ1-1,TGTGCCAGCAGCCCAAGGGTCCCGACAGGGTGGAGGGGCACTGAAGCTTTCTTT,CASSPRVPTGWRGTEAFF
TRBV29-1,-,-,14,TRBJ1-1,TGCAGCGTTGTTCTGGGCGCCGAGAACACTGAAGCTTTCTTT,CSVVLGAENTEAFF
TRBV7-2,-,-,15,TRBJ2-1,TGTGCCAGCAGCTTAGAACAGGGATCCTACAATGAGCAGTTCTTC,CASSLEQGSYNEQFF
TRBV11-2,-,-,15,TRBJ2-3,TGTGCCAGCAGCTTAGTTATGGGATTTATAGATACGCAGTATTTT,CASSLVMGFIDTQYF
TRBV6-1,-,-,16,TRBJ2-7,TGTGCCAGCAGTGACCCGTTTTTTGGAACAACCTACGAGCAGTACTTC,CASSDPFFGTTYEQYF
TRBV7-9,-,-,14,TRBJ2-3,TGTGCCAGCAGCTTAGAGGACAGTCGGGATACGCAGTATTTT,CASSLEDSRDTQYF
TRBV4-2,-,-,14,TRBJ1-4,TGTGCCAGCGGAAGGGGACAACCAAATGAAAAACTGTTTTTT,CASGRGQPNEKLFF
TRBV14,TRBD2,-,16,TRBJ2-1,TGTGCCAGCAGCCCCAGACTAGCGGGAGTAAAAAATGAGCAGTTCTTC,CASSPRLAGVKNEQFF
TRBV30,TRBD2,-,15,TRBJ2-7,TGTGCCTGGCGGCGTGGGACTAGCGGGGCCTACGAGCAGTACTTC,CAWRRGTSGAYEQYF
TRBV6-4,-,-,14,TRBJ2-3,TGTGCCAGCAGTGACGGACCAGACTCAGATACGCAGTATTTT,CASSDGPDSDTQYF
TRBV4-1,-,-,16,TRBJ2-7,TGCGCCAGCAGCCAATATCAGCGGGACACCTCCTACGAGCAGTACTTC,CASSQYQRDTSYEQYF
TRBV11-3,-,-,13,TRBJ2-1,TGTGCCAGCAGCTTGGAGGGCTACAATGAGCAGTTCTTC,CASSLEGYNEQFF
TRBV5-1,-,few,13,TRBJ1-1,TGCGCCAGCAGATTTGGACAACTATCTGAAGCTTTCTTT,CASRFGQLSEAFF
TRBV27,-,-,13,TRBJ1-2,TGTGCCAGCAGTCCTGACCGAAACTATGGCTACACCTTC,CASSPDRNYGYTF
TRBV19,-,-,15,TRBJ2-1,TGTGCCAGTAGTAGGACTCCGAGCTCCTACAATGAGCAGTTCTTC,CASSRTPSSYNEQFF
TRBV5-8,TRBD1,-,15,TRBJ1-5,TGTGCCAGCAGCTTGGGACAGGGGGCTCCTCAGCCCCAGCATTTT,CASSLGQGAPQPQHF
TRBV6-5,TRBD1,-,15,TRBJ2-7,TGTGCCAGCAGATCTGGACAGGGGCCAGGATACGAGCAGTACTTC,CASRSGQGPGYEQYF
TRBV5-1,-,-,13,TRBJ1-4,TGCGCCAGCAGCTTGCAGGGAAATGAAAAACTGTTTTTT,CASSLQGNEKLFF
TRBV6-5,-,-,12,TRBJ2-7,TGTGCCAGCTTTCAAGTACCCCACGAGCAGTACTTC,CASFQVPHEQYF
TRBV15,-,-,17,TRBJ2-7,TGTGCCACCAGCAGAGATGAGGGCAGGGGCTTTTTTTACGAGCAGTACTTC,CATSRDEGRGFFYEQYF
TRBV19,TRBD1,-,16,TRBJ1-5,TGTGCCAGTACCAATCTCGGACAGGGTAGAAATCAGCCCCAGCATTTT,CASTNLGQGRNQPQHF
TRBV5-6,TRBD1,few,15,TRBJ1-4,TGTGCCAGCAGCTTGCGGACAGGGGCCGGTGAAAAACTGTTTTTT,CASSLRTGAGEKLFF
TRBV19,-,-,13,TRBJ2-5,TGTGCCAGTAGTATCCGGAGACAAGAGACCCAGTACTTC,CASSIRRQETQYF
TRBV10-3,-,-,15,TRBJ2-5,TGTGCCATCAGTGAAGGTGTCGGAATCCAAGAGACCCAGTACTTC,CAISEGVGIQETQYF
TRBV19,-,-,13,TRBJ1-2,TGTGCCAGTAGTATAGGGGCTGATTATGGCTACACCTTC,CASSIGADYGYTF
TRBV6-5,-,-,14,TRBJ2-2,TGTGCCAGCAGCCGACAGGAGTACACCGGGGAGCTGTTTTTT,CASSRQEYTGELFF
TRBV6-4,TRBD2,-,14,TRBJ2-5,TGTGCCACTGCCCGGACTAGCGGGGAGGAGACCCAGTACTTC,CATARTSGEETQYF
TRBV5-6,-,-,16,TRBJ1-2,TGTGCCAGCAGCTTGGTGGCAGCTAAGTCTAACTATGGCTACACCTTC,CASSLVAAKSNYGYTF
TRBV2,TRBD1,-,15,TRBJ1-5,TGTGCCAGCAGTGAAATCCACAGGGGGCCTCAGCCCCAGCATTTT,CASSEIHRGPQPQHF
TRBV6-4,-,-,16,TRBJ2-2,TGTGCCAGCAGTGACTCACCGAGGGCGAACACCGGGGAGCTGTTTTTT,CASSDSPRANTGELFF
TRBV7-2,-,once,13,TRBJ1-5,TGTGCCAGCAGCCACGGAGGCAATCAGCCCCAGCATTTT,CASSHGGNQPQHF
TRBV4-2,-,-,18,TRBJ1-2,TGTGCCAGCAGCCAAGATGGACCAGGGCCAAAAACTAACTATGGCTACACCTTC,CASSQDGPGPKTNYGYTF
TRBV11-2,-,-,12,TRBJ2-7,TGTGCCAGCAGCCCAGGGACCTACGAGCAGTACTTC,CASSPGTYEQYF
TRBV6-1,TRBD2,few,15,TRBJ2-3,TGTGCCAGCAGCGAGACTAGCGGGGGGGCAGATACGCAGTATTTT,CASSETSGGADTQYF
TRBV30,-,once,13,TRBJ1-2,TGTGCCTGGAATCCAGGCGGGGGTTATGGCTACACCTTC,CAWNPGGGYGYTF
TRBV27,TRBD1,-,13,TRBJ1-5,TGTGCCAGCAGTTTGGACAGGGCTCAGCCCCAGCATTTT,CASSLDRAQPQHF
TRBV19,-,-,12,TRBJ2-1,TGTGCCAGTAGTATGGGGGCGGGAGACCAGTTCTTC,CASSMGAGDQFF
TRBV2,-,-,14,TRBJ1-1,TGTGCCAGCAGTGATTGGGGAGGGGACACTGAAGCTTTCTTT,CASSDWGGDTEAFF
TRBV7-9,-,-,14,TRBJ2-3,TGTGCCAGCACCCCACAAGGAGGTACAGATACGCAGTATTTT,CASTPQGGTDTQYF
TRBV6-1,-,-,14,TRBJ2-7,TGTGCCAGCACCATGACTTACAGCTCCTACGAGCAGTACTTC,CASTMTYSSYEQYF
TRBV7-2,-,-,13,TRBJ1-2,TGTGCCAGCAGCTTAGCCGGGTCAGGCGGCTACACCTTC,CASSLAGSGGYTF